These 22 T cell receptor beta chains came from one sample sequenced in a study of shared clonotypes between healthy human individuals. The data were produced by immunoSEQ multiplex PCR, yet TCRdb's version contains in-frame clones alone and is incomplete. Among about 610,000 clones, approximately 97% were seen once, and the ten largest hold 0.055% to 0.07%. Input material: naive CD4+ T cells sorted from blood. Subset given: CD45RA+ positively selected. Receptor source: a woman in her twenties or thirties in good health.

The CDR3 DNA follows: TGTGCCAGCAGTTCTCCCTCGGGTGGCTATGGCTACACCTTC. Its protein is CASSSPSGGYGYTF. The J gene is TRBJ1-2, the V gene TRBV28; D gene uncertain. The germline CDR1 and CDR2 sequences are MDHEN and SYDVKM. The V end lost 4 bases, the J end lost 4 bases, and 13 bases lay between the germline ends. The length of the CDR3 is 14 residues.

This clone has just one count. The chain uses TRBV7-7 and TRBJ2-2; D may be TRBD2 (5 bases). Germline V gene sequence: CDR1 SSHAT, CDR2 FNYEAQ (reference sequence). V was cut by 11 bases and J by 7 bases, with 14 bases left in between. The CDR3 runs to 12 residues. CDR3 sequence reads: CAFVSGDGELFF. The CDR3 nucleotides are TGTGCCTTCGTGTCCGGGGACGGGGAGCTGTTTTTT.

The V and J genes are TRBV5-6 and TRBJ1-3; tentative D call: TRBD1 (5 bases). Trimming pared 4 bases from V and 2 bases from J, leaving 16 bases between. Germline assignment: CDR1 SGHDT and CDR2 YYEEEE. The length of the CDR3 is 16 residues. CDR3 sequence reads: CASSGGPSAPGNTIYF. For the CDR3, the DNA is TGTGCCAGCAGCGGGGGACCTTCTGCGCCTGGAAACACCATATATTTT. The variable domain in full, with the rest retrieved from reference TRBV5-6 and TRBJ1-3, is DAGVTQSPTHLIKTRGQQVTLRCSPKSGHDTVSWYQQALGQGPQFIFQYYEEEERQRGNFPDRFSGHQFPNYSSELNVNALLLGDSALYLCASSGGPSAPGNTIYFGEGSWLTVV.

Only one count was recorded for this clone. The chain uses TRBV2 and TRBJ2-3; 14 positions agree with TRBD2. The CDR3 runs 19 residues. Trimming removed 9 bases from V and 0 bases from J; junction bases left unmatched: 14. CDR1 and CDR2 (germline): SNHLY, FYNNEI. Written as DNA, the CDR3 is TGTGCCAGGGAACCGGGACTAGCGGGAGCCACATCTAGCACAGATACGCAGTATTTT. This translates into CAREPGLAGATSSTDTQYF.

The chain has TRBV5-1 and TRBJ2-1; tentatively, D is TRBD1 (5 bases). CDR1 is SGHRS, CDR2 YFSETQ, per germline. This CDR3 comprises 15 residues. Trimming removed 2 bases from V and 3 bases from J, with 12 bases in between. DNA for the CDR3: TGCGCCAGCAGCTTACCTGGGGCTAACTACAATGAGCAGTTCTTC. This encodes CASSLPGANYNEQFF.

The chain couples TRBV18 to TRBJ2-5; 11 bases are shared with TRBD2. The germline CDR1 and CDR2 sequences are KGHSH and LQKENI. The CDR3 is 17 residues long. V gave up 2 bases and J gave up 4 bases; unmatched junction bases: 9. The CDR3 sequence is CASSPLASGRLGETQYF. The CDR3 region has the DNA TGTGCCAGCTCACCATTGGCTAGCGGGAGGTTGGGAGAGACCCAGTACTTC.

The CDR3 nucleotides are TGTGCCAGCAGCTTAGCTAGATGGGACGAGCAGTACTTC. Its protein is CASSLARWDEQYF. The chain employs TRBV11-2 and TRBJ2-7; D gene ambiguous. Germline CDR1 reads SGHAT; CDR2 reads FQNNGV. This CDR3 region has 13 residues. V was trimmed by 1 base and J by 5 bases, leaving 9 bases between them. Full variable domain (remainder filled in from reference TRBV11-2 and TRBJ2-7): EAGVAQSPRYKIIEKRQSVAFWCNPISGHATLYWYQQILGQGPKLLIQFQNNGVVDDSQLPKDRFSAERLKGVDSTLKIQPAKLEDSAVYLCASSLARWDEQYFGPGTRLTVT.

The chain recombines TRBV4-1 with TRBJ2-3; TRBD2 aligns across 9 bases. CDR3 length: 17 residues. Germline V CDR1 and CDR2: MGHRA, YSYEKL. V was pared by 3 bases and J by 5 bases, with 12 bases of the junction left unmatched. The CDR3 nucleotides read TGCGCCAGCAGCCACTCGACTAGCGGCCCTCGAGAAGATACGCAGTATTTT. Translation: CASSHSTSGPREDTQYF.

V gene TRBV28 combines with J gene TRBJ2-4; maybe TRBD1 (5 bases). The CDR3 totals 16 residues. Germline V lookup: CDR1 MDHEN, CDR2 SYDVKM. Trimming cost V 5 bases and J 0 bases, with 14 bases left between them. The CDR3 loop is CASSVGHRRAKNIQYF. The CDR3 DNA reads TGTGCCAGCAGTGTGGGGCATCGTCGAGCCAAAAACATTCAGTACTTC.

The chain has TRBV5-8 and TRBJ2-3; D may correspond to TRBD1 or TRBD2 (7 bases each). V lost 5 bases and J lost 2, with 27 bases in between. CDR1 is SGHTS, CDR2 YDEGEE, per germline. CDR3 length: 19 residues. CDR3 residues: CASSTLRQGGLSATDTQYF. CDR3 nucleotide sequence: TGTGCCAGCAGTACCCTACGCCAGGGGGGGCTATCTGCCACAGATACGCAGTATTTT.

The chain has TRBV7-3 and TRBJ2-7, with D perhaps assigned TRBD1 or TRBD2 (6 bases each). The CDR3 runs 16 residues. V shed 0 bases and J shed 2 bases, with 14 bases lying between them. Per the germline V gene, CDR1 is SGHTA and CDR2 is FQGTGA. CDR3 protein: CASSLTRVRGAYEQYF. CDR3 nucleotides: TGTGCCAGCAGCTTAACTCGTGTGAGGGGGGCCTACGAGCAGTACTTC.

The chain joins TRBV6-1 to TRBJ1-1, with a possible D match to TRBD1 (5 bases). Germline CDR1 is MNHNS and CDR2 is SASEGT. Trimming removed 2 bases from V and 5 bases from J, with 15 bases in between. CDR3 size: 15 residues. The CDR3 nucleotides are TGTGCCAGCAGTGAAAGGGGCAGGATGGCAACTGAAGCTTTCTTT. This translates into CASSERGRMATEAFF.

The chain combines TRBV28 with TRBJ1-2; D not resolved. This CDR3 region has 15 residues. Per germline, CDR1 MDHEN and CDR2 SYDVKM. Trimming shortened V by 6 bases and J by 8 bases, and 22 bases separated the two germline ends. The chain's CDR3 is CASSTPTVRAEGYTF. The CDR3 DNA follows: TGTGCCAGCAGCACTCCGACCGTGCGGGCGGAAGGCTACACCTTC.

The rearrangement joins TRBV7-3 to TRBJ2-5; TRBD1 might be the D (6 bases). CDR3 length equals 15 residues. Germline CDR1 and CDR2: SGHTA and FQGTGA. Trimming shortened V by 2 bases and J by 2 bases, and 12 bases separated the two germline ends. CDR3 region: CASSLGWDTQETQYF. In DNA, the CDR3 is TGTGCCAGCAGCTTAGGTTGGGACACGCAAGAGACCCAGTACTTC.

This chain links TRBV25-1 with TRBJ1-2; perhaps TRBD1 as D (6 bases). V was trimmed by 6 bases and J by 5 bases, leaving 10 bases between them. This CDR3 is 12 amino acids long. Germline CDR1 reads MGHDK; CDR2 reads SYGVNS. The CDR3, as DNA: TGTGCCAGCAGATCAGGGGATTATGGCTACACCTTC. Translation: CASRSGDYGYTF.

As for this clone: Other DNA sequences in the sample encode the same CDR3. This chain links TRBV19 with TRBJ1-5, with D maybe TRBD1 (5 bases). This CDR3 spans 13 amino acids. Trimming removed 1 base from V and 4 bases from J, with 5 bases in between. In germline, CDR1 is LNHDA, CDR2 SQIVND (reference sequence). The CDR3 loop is CASSIGQNQPQHF. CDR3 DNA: TGTGCCAGTAGTATAGGACAGAATCAGCCCCAGCATTTT.

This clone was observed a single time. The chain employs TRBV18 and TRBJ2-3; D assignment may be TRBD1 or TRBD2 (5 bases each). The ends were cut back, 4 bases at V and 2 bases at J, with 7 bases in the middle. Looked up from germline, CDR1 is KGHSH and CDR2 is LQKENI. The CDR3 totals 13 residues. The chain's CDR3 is CASSRDHTDTQYF. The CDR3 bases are TGTGCCAGCTCACGGGACCACACAGATACGCAGTATTTT.

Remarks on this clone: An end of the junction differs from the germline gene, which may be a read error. CDR3 sequence reads: CSTGGRLGTGAFF. The CDR3 DNA is TGCAGCACCGGGGGCCGGTTAGGGACTGGAGCTTTCTTT. This chain connects TRBV29-1 to TRBJ1-1, with D possibly being TRBD1 (6 bases). The CDR3 runs 13 residues. The germline V gene has CDR1 SQVTM and CDR2 ANQGSEA.

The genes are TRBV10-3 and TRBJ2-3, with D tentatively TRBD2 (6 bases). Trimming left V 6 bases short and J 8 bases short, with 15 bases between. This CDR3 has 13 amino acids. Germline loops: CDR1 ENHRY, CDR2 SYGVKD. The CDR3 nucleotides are TGTGCCATCAGCCCCGGGACGACTAGTACGCAGTATTTT. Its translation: CAISPGTTSTQYF.

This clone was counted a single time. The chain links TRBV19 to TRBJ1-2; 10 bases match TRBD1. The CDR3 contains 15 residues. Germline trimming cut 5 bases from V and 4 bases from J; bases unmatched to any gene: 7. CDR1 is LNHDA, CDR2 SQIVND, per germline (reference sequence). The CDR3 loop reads CASSSPTGGVYGYTF. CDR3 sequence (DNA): TGTGCCAGTAGTTCCCCGACAGGGGGCGTCTATGGCTACACCTTC.

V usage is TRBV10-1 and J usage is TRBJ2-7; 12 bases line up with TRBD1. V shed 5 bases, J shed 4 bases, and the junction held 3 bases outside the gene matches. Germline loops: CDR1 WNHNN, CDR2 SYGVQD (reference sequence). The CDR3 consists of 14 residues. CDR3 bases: TGCGCCAGCAGTCGGGACAGGGGGCGGTACGAGCAGTACTTC. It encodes CASSRDRGRYEQYF.

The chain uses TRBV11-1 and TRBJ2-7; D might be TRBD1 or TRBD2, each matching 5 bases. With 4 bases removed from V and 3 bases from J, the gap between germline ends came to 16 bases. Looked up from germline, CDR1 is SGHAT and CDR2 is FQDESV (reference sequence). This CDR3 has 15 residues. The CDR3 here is CASSSRWGKDYEQYF. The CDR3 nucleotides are TGTGCCAGCAGCTCCCGTTGGGGGAAGGACTACGAGCAGTACTTC.